Sample share makes the clone carrying this T cell receptor beta chain medium-sized. Its antigen is undetermined. This beta chain came through as a stray read in a library set up for alpha chains, and its size says little. Documented time point: sample taken at primary tumor resection. Patients with untreated early-stage non-small cell lung cancer, numbering more than 55, were the donors. Unsorted whole RNA of tumor, nontumor lung or frozen PBMC was sequenced. A unique molecular identifier was attached to every TCR cDNA molecule. TCRdb reprocessed the 5' RACE reads with MiXCR, giving one entry per CDR3 protein. This sample has some 1,600 distinct CDR3 sequences; approximately 10% occur once, and the top ten carry approximately 28%. This sample was taken from a study of spatial heterogeneity in lung cancer. Study background: Mean representation of each unique TCR and UMI combination in the raw reads exceeded nine occurrences.

The study's findings and limits: Tumoral mutation counts were tracked by counts of expanded intratumoral alpha and beta TCRs.

This CDR3 contains 18 residues. Germline V lookup: CDR1 KGHSH, CDR2 LQKENI. Trimming stripped 3 bases from V and 3 bases from J, with 22 bases between. The TCR originated in a female donor with early-stage non-small cell lung cancer. The specimen was lung tumor tissue, collected at surgery. The genes are TRBV18 and TRBJ2-3; maybe TRBD1 (6 bases). Written as DNA, the CDR3 is TGTGCCAGCTCACCTTCCCTTGGGACACCCGAGAGTACAGATACGCAGTATTTT. This sequence encodes CASSPSLGTPESTDTQYF.